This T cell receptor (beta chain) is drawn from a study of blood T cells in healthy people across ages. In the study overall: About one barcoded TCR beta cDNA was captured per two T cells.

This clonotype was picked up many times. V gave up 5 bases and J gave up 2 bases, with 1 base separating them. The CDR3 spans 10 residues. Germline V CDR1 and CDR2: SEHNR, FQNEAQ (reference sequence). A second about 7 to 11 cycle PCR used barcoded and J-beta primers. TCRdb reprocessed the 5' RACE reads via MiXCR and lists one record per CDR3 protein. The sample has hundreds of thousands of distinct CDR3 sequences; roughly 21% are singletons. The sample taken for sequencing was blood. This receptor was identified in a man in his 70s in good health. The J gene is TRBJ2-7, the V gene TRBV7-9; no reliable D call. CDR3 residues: CASSTYEQYF. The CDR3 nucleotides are TGTGCCAGCAGCACCTACGAGCAGTACTTC.